Shown below are 26 T cell receptor beta chains from a single sample sequenced in a study of OX40 agonist ivuxolimab in advanced cancers. Method: immunoSEQ multiplex PCR; TCRdb's copy keeps in-frame clones and lacks some. The sample lists 98,000 or so clones, roughly 95% occurring once. The material sequenced was CD4+ or CD8+ T cells sorted from blood, taken in a trial of the OX40 agonist ivuxolimab. These receptors all come from an adult with an advanced solid tumor such as melanoma, head and neck, liver or kidney cancer.

The V and J genes are TRBV18 and TRBJ2-1; 7 nucleotides match TRBD2. The length of the CDR3 is 15 residues. Trimming took 3 bases from V and 7 from J; bases not matched to a gene: 9. Germline loops: CDR1 KGHSH, CDR2 LQKENI. The CDR3 DNA reads TGTGCCAGCTCACCGAATAGCGGGTCAACAAATGAGCAGTTCTTC. It codes for CASSPNSGSTNEQFF.

V and J are TRBV27 and TRBJ2-3; tentatively, D is TRBD2 (6 bases). The germline V gene encodes CDR1 MNHEY and CDR2 SMNVEV (reference sequence). The CDR3 is 15 residues long. V was clipped by 5 bases and J by 0 bases, with 12 bases between them. CDR3 DNA: TGTGCCAGCAGTCCCTTGGGAGGTAGCACAGATACGCAGTATTTT. Protein product: CASSPLGGSTDTQYF.

This clone has more than one count but fewer than ten. CDR3 protein: CASPTGDYGYTF. The CDR3 DNA is TGTGCCTCCCCCACAGGGGACTATGGCTACACCTTC. The V gene is TRBV7-9, the J gene TRBJ1-2; 7 nucleotides align to TRBD1. V lost 11 bases and J lost 3; bases outside the gene matches: 6. The CDR3 has 12 residues. CDR1 is SEHNR and CDR2 is FQNEAQ in the germline V gene (reference sequence). The full variable domain, with the rest looked up from reference TRBV7-9 and TRBJ1-2, is DTGVSQNPRHKITKRGQNVTFRCDPISEHNRLYWYRQTLGQGPEFLTYFQNEAQLEKSRLLSDRFSAERPKGSFSTLEIQRTEQGDSAMYLCASPTGDYGYTFGSGTRLTVV.

V and J are TRBV28 and TRBJ1-2; D not certain. Germline V lookup: CDR1 MDHEN, CDR2 SYDVKM. Trimming took 4 bases from V and 3 from J, leaving 12 bases between them. The CDR3 extends over 14 amino acids. The CDR3 DNA reads as TGTGCCAGCAGTTCCAGTCAACCCCACTATGGCTACACCTTC. Translation: CASSSSQPHYGYTF.

The chain employs TRBV11-3 and TRBJ2-6; D not resolved. Looked up from germline, CDR1 is SGHNT and CDR2 is YENEEA. V was shortened by 5 bases and J by 0 bases, with 5 bases between the two germline ends. CDR3 size: 14 residues. The CDR3 DNA reads TGTGCCAGCAGCCAAAGCTCTGGGGCCAACGTCCTGACTTTC. As protein: CASSQSSGANVLTF.

V and J are TRBV5-1 and TRBJ2-7; 7 bases line up with TRBD1. The CDR3 is 15 amino acids. Trimming at V came to 5 bases and at J to 5 bases, leaving 13 bases not matched to a gene. Germline V gene sequence: CDR1 SGHRS, CDR2 YFSETQ. CDR3 nucleotides: TGCGCCAGCAGTCAAAGCGACAGGGTGGGCGACGAGCAGTACTTC. Its translation: CASSQSDRVGDEQYF.

The J gene is TRBJ1-2, the V gene TRBV2; 9 bases fit TRBD1. The germline V gene encodes CDR1 SNHLY and CDR2 FYNNEI. This CDR3 region has 13 residues. J gave up 4 bases and V 5 bases, and 2 bases lay outside the gene matches. In DNA, the CDR3 is TGTGCCAGCAGTACGGACAGGGGCTATGGCTACACCTTC. It codes for CASSTDRGYGYTF.

This chain connects TRBV6-5 to TRBJ1-3; D is unclear. The V gene's germline CDR1 is MNHEY and CDR2 SVGAGI. The V end was cut by 0 bases, the J end by 4 bases, with 13 bases between. This CDR3 is built from 16 residues. The CDR3 protein is CASSYSTADGGNTIYF. CDR3 DNA sequence: TGTGCCAGCAGTTACTCGACGGCGGACGGAGGAAACACCATATATTTT.

This clone showed up just once. The chain links TRBV6-5 to TRBJ1-1; D possibly corresponds to TRBD1 (5 bases). Germline V gene sequence: CDR1 MNHEY, CDR2 SVGAGI. The CDR3 covers 12 residues. V was cut by 7 bases and J by 0 bases, with 6 bases left in between. As DNA, the CDR3 is TGTGCCAGCAAGGGGCTGAACACTGAAGCTTTCTTT. This translates into CASKGLNTEAFF.

The chain is built from TRBV10-3 and TRBJ2-1; D is possibly TRBD2 (6 bases). Germline V lookup: CDR1 ENHRY, CDR2 SYGVKD. There are 12 residues in the CDR3. Trimming removed 10 bases at V and 9 bases at J, with 16 bases between. CDR3 nucleotide sequence: TGTGCCACGGGGGTTGGCGGAGGTGAGCAGTTCTTC. It is translated as CATGVGGGEQFF.

The chain employs TRBV19 and TRBJ2-7, with 15 bases that match TRBD2. The CDR3 consists of 16 residues. CDR1 LNHDA and CDR2 SQIVND come from the germline V gene (reference sequence). V dropped 6 bases and J dropped 5; count of bases not matched to a gene: 8. The CDR3 is CASRGLAGGWLDEQYF. CDR3 nucleotide sequence: TGTGCCAGTAGGGGACTAGCGGGAGGTTGGTTGGACGAGCAGTACTTC.

This sequence joins TRBV28 and TRBJ2-3; TRBD2 might be the D (6 bases). The CDR3 is 16 amino acids. Per germline, CDR1 MDHEN and CDR2 SYDVKM. Trimming removed 8 bases from V and 3 bases from J, with 21 bases in between. The CDR3 bases are TGTGCCAGCGCGGGCCCTACGGGAGCCCGAACAGATACGCAGTATTTT. Its translation is CASAGPTGARTDTQYF.

This chain joins TRBV7-2 and TRBJ1-1; no reliable D call. Deletions cut 1 base from V and 0 bases from J, with 3 bases between. The CDR3 has 13 residues. Germline values: CDR1 SGHTA, CDR2 FQGNSA. Here the CDR3 reads CASSLVVNTEAFF. The CDR3 nucleotides are TGTGCCAGCAGCTTAGTCGTGAACACTGAAGCTTTCTTT. The full variable domain, in which reference TRBV7-2 and TRBJ1-1 provide the parts outside the CDR3, is GAGVSQSPSNKVTEKGKDVELRCDPISGHTALYWYRQSLGQGLEFLIYFQGNSAPDKSGLPSDRFSAERTGGSVSTLTIQRTQQEDSAVYLCASSLVVNTEAFFGQGTRLTVV.

The gene calls are TRBV6-1 and TRBJ2-3; the D gene could be TRBD1 or TRBD2 (5 bases each). The CDR3 covers 20 residues. Trimming removed 0 bases at V and 3 bases at J, with 25 bases between. In germline, CDR1 is MNHNS, CDR2 SASEGT. The CDR3 DNA reads TGTGCCAGCAGTGAAGCGACTTTCACGGTAGGGGTGACGGGGACAGATACGCAGTATTTT. It yields the protein CASSEATFTVGVTGTDTQYF.

This clone was seen just once. This chain connects TRBV5-4 to TRBJ2-5; 7 positions match TRBD1. The J call could be wrong; TRBJ2-7 is a better fit for the DNA end. This CDR3 spans 15 amino acids. Per germline, CDR1 SGHNT and CDR2 YYREEE (reference sequence). The CDR3 DNA reads as TGTGCCAGCAGCTTGACATACAGGGGTACCTACGAGCAGTACTTC. Amino acids: CASSLTYRGTYEQYF.

The genes are TRBV11-2 and TRBJ2-2; D gene uncertain. V was pared by 5 bases and J by 1 base, with 5 bases between. The CDR3 contains 13 residues. CDR1 is SGHAT, CDR2 FQNNGV, per germline. The CDR3 sequence is CASSVQNTGELFF. In nucleotides, the CDR3 is TGTGCCAGCAGCGTTCAGAACACCGGGGAGCTGTTTTTT.

The V gene is TRBV2, the J gene TRBJ1-3, with D perhaps TRBD1 (6 bases). Looked up from germline, CDR1 is SNHLY and CDR2 is FYNNEI. Trimming pared 8 bases from V and 0 bases from J, leaving 11 bases between. This CDR3 has 14 residues. The CDR3 sequence is CASQGTISGNTIYF. Here the CDR3 DNA reads TGTGCCAGCCAGGGGACCATCTCTGGAAACACCATATATTTT.

The genes are TRBV27 and TRBJ2-3; D gene unclear. The V gene's germline CDR1 is MNHEY and CDR2 SMNVEV (reference sequence). CDR3 length equals 12 residues. V was clipped by 4 bases and J by 1 base, with 3 bases between them. The CDR3 DNA follows: TGTGCCAGCAGTTCCCGCACAGATACGCAGTATTTT. Translated: CASSSRTDTQYF.

This chain connects TRBV9 to TRBJ2-5, with 10 bases lining up with TRBD2. V dropped 4 bases and J dropped 1; count of bases not matched to a gene: 4. Per germline, CDR1 SGDLS and CDR2 YYNGEE. There are 15 residues in the CDR3. CDR3: CASSPRTSGQETQYF. CDR3 in DNA: TGTGCCAGCAGCCCCCGGACTAGCGGCCAAGAGACCCAGTACTTC.

This clone has just a few counts. The chain couples TRBV10-3 to TRBJ1-1, with 7 positions matching TRBD1. Germline CDR1 ENHRY, CDR2 SYGVKD. There are 16 residues in the CDR3. The V and J ends lost 6 bases and 0 bases, in that order; junction bases with no gene match: 10. The CDR3 DNA follows: TGTGCCATCAGCGCCCTAGGACAGGAGATGAACACTGAAGCTTTCTTT. This sequence encodes CAISALGQEMNTEAFF.

This clone was seen once. The chain combines TRBV28 with TRBJ2-7, with TRBD2 as a possible D gene (6 bases). CDR1 and CDR2 from the germline V gene are MDHEN and SYDVKM. This CDR3 region has 15 residues. V was pared by 3 bases and J by 2 bases, with 14 bases between. The CDR3 region is CASSFDGGGPYEQYF. DNA of the CDR3: TGTGCCAGCAGTTTCGACGGGGGAGGCCCCTACGAGCAGTACTTC.

The chain combines TRBV20-1 with TRBJ2-3; a possible D gene is TRBD2 (6 bases). The CDR3 loop spans 11 amino acids. Germline values: CDR1 DFQATT, CDR2 SNEGSKA (reference sequence). Trimming took off 6 bases at V and 6 bases at J, with 10 bases between the two ends. The DNA of the CDR3 is TGCAGTGCCAGGAGGGTGGATACGCAGTATTTT. Translated: CSARRVDTQYF.

This clone was picked up one time. This chain joins TRBV4-1 and TRBJ1-1; 8 nucleotides match TRBD1. In germline, CDR1 is MGHRA, CDR2 YSYEKL. The CDR3 sequence is 15 residues long. Trimming cost V 1 base and J 1 base; bases outside gene matches: 2. The CDR3 DNA reads as TGCGCCAGCAGCCAAGTAGGGACAGGGAACACTGAAGCTTTCTTT. Encoded protein: CASSQVGTGNTEAFF.

The V call is TRBV5-1, the J call TRBJ1-2; the D gene is possibly TRBD1 (6 bases). Germline V CDR1 and CDR2: SGHRS, YFSETQ. There are 15 residues in the CDR3. The V gene lost 4 bases and the J gene lost 6 bases, with 19 bases spanning the gap. The CDR3 nucleotides are TGCGCCAGCAGCCCGGACGGGGGGCTGAAACATGGCTACACCTTC. This sequence encodes CASSPDGGLKHGYTF.

The chain employs TRBV10-3 and TRBJ1-1; D perhaps matches TRBD1 (5 bases). Germline assignment: CDR1 ENHRY and CDR2 SYGVKD. The CDR3 spans 17 residues. V lost 4 bases and J lost 5, with 23 bases in between. CDR3 amino acids: CAISVGPGRDVGTEAFF. CDR3 nucleotide sequence: TGTGCCATCAGTGTGGGGCCAGGGCGAGATGTGGGAACTGAAGCTTTCTTT.

The chain has TRBV27 and TRBJ1-2, with 7 positions matching TRBD1. Germline-derived CDR1 and CDR2 are MNHEY and SMNVEV (reference sequence). Germline trimming cut 6 bases from V and 4 bases from J; bases unmatched to any gene: 8. CDR3 length: 14 residues. CDR3 loop: CASRRDSLTYGYTF. In nucleotides, the CDR3 is TGTGCCAGCAGACGGGACAGCCTCACCTATGGCTACACCTTC.